The clone carrying this T cell receptor beta chain was counted at least ten times. Its cognate antigen is unknown. TCRdb independently ran MiXCR on the 5' RACE reads; one entry per CDR3 protein. The data show about 100,000 distinct CDR3 sequences, with around 4.3% seen just once and 21% held by the top ten. These data originate in a study of spatial heterogeneity in lung cancer. Regarding time point: sample taken at primary tumor resection. Unsorted whole RNA samples from tumor, nontumor lung or frozen PBMC were sequenced. General observations from the study: Tumor mutation count correlated with how many alpha and beta TCRs expanded intratumorally.

Here the sequenced sample was lung tumor tissue, taken at surgery. The receptor was isolated from a male donor with early-stage non-small cell lung cancer.

The CDR3 region is CASSQVDEKLFF. For the CDR3, the DNA is TGCGCCAGCAGCCAAGTGGATGAAAAACTGTTTTTT. This sequence joins TRBV4-1 and TRBJ1-4, with no clear D. Germline assignment: CDR1 MGHRA and CDR2 YSYEKL. V lost 1 base, J lost 6 bases, and 3 bases lay in between. The CDR3 has 12 residues.